The 10 T cell receptor beta chains presented below share a single source sample, sequenced in a study of T-cell reconstitution after alpha-beta-depleted transplantation in children. Preparing the TCRbeta library involved the use of unique molecular identifiers. TCRdb fed the PCR reads into MiXCR, producing one record per CDR3 protein. Among 440,000 or so distinct CDR3 sequences listed, 9.5% to 13% were seen once. Sequencing was performed on PBMCs from the stem cell graft donor, taken from the stem cell graft. Every receptor here comes from a human donor who donated a stem cell graft to a child with acute myeloid leukemia.

The gene calls are TRBV5-1 and TRBJ2-3; 12 positions agree with TRBD1. V lost 3 bases, J lost 0 bases, and 5 bases stayed unmatched. Germline V gene sequence: CDR1 SGHRS, CDR2 YFSETQ. The CDR3 totals 17 residues. This CDR3 is CASSSGQGATSTDTQYF. As DNA, the CDR3 is TGCGCCAGCAGCTCGGGACAGGGGGCTACTAGCACAGATACGCAGTATTTT. The variable domain in full, completed from reference TRBV5-1 and TRBJ2-3, reads KAGVTQTPRYLIKTRGQQVTLSCSPISGHRSVSWYQQTPGQGLQFLFEYFSETQRNKGNFPGRFSGRQFSNSRSEMNVSTLELGDSALYLCASSSGQGATSTDTQYFGPGTRLTVL.

The CDR3 DNA reads as TGTGCCAGCAGTTTCGGGCTAGCGGGAGGGAACGAGCAGTACTTC. Residues: CASSFGLAGGNEQYF. The chain links TRBV12-3 or TRBV12-4 to TRBJ2-7, with 12 positions matching TRBD2. J lost 5 bases, V lost 3 bases, and 5 bases had no gene match. The CDR3 loop spans 15 amino acids.

This clonotype has a handful of counts. The V gene is TRBV18, the J gene TRBJ2-3; 11 nucleotides line up with TRBD2. Germline CDR1 KGHSH, CDR2 LQKENI. V lost 5 bases and J lost 3; bases outside the gene matches: 10. This CDR3 spans 17 amino acids. DNA for the CDR3: TGTGCCAGCTCAGAGCTACTAGCGGGAGTTTGGACAGATACGCAGTATTTT. It translates to CASSELLAGVWTDTQYF.

This clonotype was picked up a small number of times. The chain has TRBV5-1 and TRBJ2-1, with D perhaps given as TRBD1 or TRBD2 (5 bases each). Trimming took 5 bases from V and 2 from J, leaving 23 bases between them. CDR1 is SGHRS, CDR2 YFSETQ, per germline. The CDR3 consists of 18 residues. CDR3 protein: CASSGTGPLPGAYNEQFF. For the CDR3, the DNA is TGCGCCAGCAGTGGGACGGGACCTTTACCCGGGGCCTACAATGAGCAGTTCTTC.

This chain joins TRBV7-3 and TRBJ2-3, with TRBD1 as a possible D gene (6 bases). The CDR3 has 15 residues. The V gene's germline CDR1 is SGHTA and CDR2 FQGTGA. Trimming took 3 bases from V and 5 from J, leaving 15 bases between them. CDR3 sequence: CASSFQGSHGDTQYF. CDR3 bases: TGTGCCAGCAGCTTCCAGGGGTCGCATGGAGATACGCAGTATTTT.

This clonotype has just one count. The DNA of the CDR3 is TGTGCCAGTAGTTCGGAGTATAGCAATCAGCCCCAGCATTTT. Translation: CASSSEYSNQPQHF. This chain uses TRBV19 with TRBJ1-5; D gene unclear. The V gene's germline CDR1 is LNHDA and CDR2 SQIVND (reference sequence). V was pared by 5 bases and J by 0 bases, with 8 bases between. The CDR3 has 14 amino acids.

The chain combines TRBV3-1 with TRBJ2-1; 15 positions agree with TRBD2. The length of the CDR3 is 18 residues. From germline, CDR1 is LGHDT and CDR2 YNNKEL (reference sequence). V was pared by 11 bases and J by 2 bases, with 13 bases of the junction left unmatched. In DNA, the CDR3 is TGTGCCTGCTGCCCGGGACTAGCGGGAGGAAAGGCCTACAATGAGCAGTTCTTC. This codes for CACCPGLAGGKAYNEQFF.

The chain combines TRBV20-1 with TRBJ2-2; D is uncertain. CDR3 length: 15 residues. Trimming took off 2 bases at V and 0 bases at J, with 10 bases between the two ends. Germline values: CDR1 DFQATT, CDR2 SNEGSKA (reference sequence). The CDR3: CSARPVSANTGELFF. CDR3 in DNA: TGCAGTGCTAGACCGGTCTCGGCGAACACCGGGGAGCTGTTTTTT.

This clonotype has just a few counts. CDR3: CAWSVHTSRGGEQFF. DNA of the CDR3: TGTGCCTGGAGTGTACATACTAGTCGAGGTGGGGAGCAGTTCTTC. The J gene is TRBJ2-1, the V gene TRBV30, with D possibly being TRBD2 (5 bases). This CDR3 has 15 residues. V was pared by 0 bases and J by 10 bases, with 19 bases between. Per germline, CDR1 GTSNPN and CDR2 SVGIG (reference sequence).

This clonotype was detected ten times or more. This chain joins TRBV3-1 and TRBJ2-3; TRBD2 matches 11 bases. The CDR3 totals 16 residues. CDR1 is LGHDT and CDR2 is YNNKEL in the germline V gene (reference sequence). Germline trimming cut 1 base from V and 6 bases from J; bases unmatched to any gene: 6. The CDR3 region is CASSQAVSGGADTQYF. CDR3 nucleotide sequence: TGTGCCAGCAGCCAAGCAGTTAGCGGGGGGGCCGATACGCAGTATTTT.